This T cell receptor beta chain was captured by sequencing in a study of blood T cell repertoires in COVID-19. Study as a whole: Samples came from the United States, Italy and Spain, spanning acute and convalescent COVID-19. PBMCs, B-cell-depleted T cells, or T cells provided the cDNA or gDNA that made up the material.

Produced via immunoSEQ multiplex PCR; TCRdb's table is partial and in-frame only. This table has around 200,000 clones, around 75% appearing once. Material for sequencing was peripheral blood. The sequence was collected from a human donor in a cohort sampled during active COVID-19.

This CDR3 is CAWSSQGTEAFF. The CDR3 DNA reads TGTGCCTGGAGCTCTCAGGGCACTGAAGCTTTCTTT. V usage is TRBV30 and J usage is TRBJ1-1, with D maybe TRBD1 (5 bases). V was clipped by 3 bases and J by 4 bases, with 9 bases between them. The CDR3 runs to 12 residues. CDR1 and CDR2 from the germline V gene are GTSNPN and SVGIG (reference sequence).